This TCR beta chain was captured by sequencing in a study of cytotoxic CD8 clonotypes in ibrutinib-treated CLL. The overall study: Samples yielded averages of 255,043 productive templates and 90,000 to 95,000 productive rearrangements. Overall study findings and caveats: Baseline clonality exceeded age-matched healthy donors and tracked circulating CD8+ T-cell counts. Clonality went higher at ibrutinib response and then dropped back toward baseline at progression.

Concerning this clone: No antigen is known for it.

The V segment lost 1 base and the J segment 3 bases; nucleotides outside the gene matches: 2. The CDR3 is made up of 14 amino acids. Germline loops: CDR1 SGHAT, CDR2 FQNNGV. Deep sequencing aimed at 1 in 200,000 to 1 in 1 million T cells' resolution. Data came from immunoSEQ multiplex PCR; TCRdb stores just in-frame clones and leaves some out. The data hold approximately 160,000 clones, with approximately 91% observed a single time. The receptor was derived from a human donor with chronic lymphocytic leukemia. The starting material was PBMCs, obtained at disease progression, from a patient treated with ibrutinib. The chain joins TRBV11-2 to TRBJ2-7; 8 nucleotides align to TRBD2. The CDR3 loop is CASSLAGGHYEQYF. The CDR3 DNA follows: TGTGCCAGCAGCTTAGCGGGAGGGCACTACGAGCAGTACTTC.